This record looks at one TCR beta chain sequence and its context. Amplified TCR beta CDR3 regions derived from RNA transcripts. HTBI primers were the set used in a first-round RT-PCR of the TCR CDR3. Each CDR3 protein is one row after TCRdb ran MiXCR on the multiplex PCR reads. The sample records hundreds of thousands of distinct CDR3 sequences, approximately 13% being singletons. The study excluded patients with uncontrolled infection, other autoimmune disease, pregnancy or lactation. The data originate from a study of T cells in Graves' hyperthyroidism and ophthalmopathy. Trimming removed 11 bases at V and 1 base at J, with 14 bases between. This CDR3 region has 14 residues. The germline V gene has CDR1 LNHNV and CDR2 YYDKDF (reference sequence).

The chain employs TRBV15 and TRBJ2-2, with TRBD2 as a possible D gene (6 bases). The sequencing input was blood. The TCR originated in a woman under 30 with Graves' hyperthyroidism. CDR3 DNA: TGTGCCTCGCGGGGACCGCTGAACACCGGGGAGCTGTTTTTT. Its translation: CASRGPLNTGELFF.